This T cell receptor (beta chain) was captured in a study of T cell responses to AZD1222 COVID-19 vaccine. The CDR3 runs 16 residues. V lost 0 bases and J lost 1; bases outside the gene matches: 4. Germline lookup yields CDR1 SGDLS and CDR2 YYNGEE. Profiling relied on immunoSEQ multiplex PCR, and the TCRdb table lists in-frame clones only, not all of them. The sample includes tens of thousands of clones, roughly 83% seen only once; the top ten take more than 15%. The V and J genes are TRBV9 and TRBJ2-1; 7 nucleotides match TRBD2. The receptor was isolated from an adult who received the AZD1222 COVID-19 vaccine. The sequencing here drew on peripheral blood, taken 28 days after the second AZD1222 dose. The CDR3 here is CASSVGPGGSYNEQFF. CDR3 nucleotide sequence: TGTGCCAGCAGCGTAGGCCCGGGGGGTTCCTACAATGAGCAGTTCTTC.